This paragraph covers one T cell receptor (beta chain) sequence. Its antigen is not identified. The CDR3 covers 13 residues. Trimming shortened V by 3 bases and J by 4 bases, and 9 bases separated the two germline ends. Looked up from germline, CDR1 is LNHDA and CDR2 is SQIVND (reference sequence). The method was immunoSEQ multiplex PCR; TCRdb's version includes in-frame clones alone and lacks a portion of them. Of more than 150,000 clones in the sample, approximately 90% were seen once. This sample is part of a study of cytomegalovirus exposure and HLA in healthy donors. Notes on the study in general: Most TCR sequences were rare, but some public TCRs occurred in many donors. In vitro assays verified that three CMV-associated chains recognized CMV antigens specifically.

The sample was PBMCs. The chain is built from TRBV19 and TRBJ1-2; D not certain. The sequence derives from a man in his late teens or twenties in good health and CMV-seronegative. This chain's CDR3 is CASSIRVSYGYTF. Here the CDR3 DNA reads TGTGCCAGTAGTATTCGTGTTAGCTATGGCTACACCTTC. The full variable domain, rest sourced from reference TRBV19 and TRBJ1-2, is DGGITQSPKYLFRKEGQNVTLSCEQNLNHDAMYWYRQDPGQGLRLIYYSQIVNDFQKGDIAEGYSVSREKKESFPLTVTSAQKNPTAFYLCASSIRVSYGYTFGSGTRLTVV.